One sample yielded the 17 T cell receptor beta chains listed below, sequenced in a study of T cells after yellow fever vaccination. TCRdb re-analysed the 5' RACE reads in MiXCR, keeping a single row per CDR3 protein. Among about 300,000 distinct CDR3 sequences, around 7.3% were seen once, and the ten largest hold 15% to 20%. Sequenced material: PBMCs, taken more than 35 days after the first yellow fever vaccination. These receptor sequences come from a man aged 18 to 30 who received the YFV17D yellow fever vaccine.

This clonotype was seen a few times. The chain recombines TRBV7-9 with TRBJ2-3; 15 positions match TRBD2. The germline gives CDR1 SEHNR, CDR2 FQNEAQ (reference sequence). V shed 5 bases, J shed 10 bases, and the junction held 7 bases outside the gene matches. This CDR3 has 15 residues. The CDR3 loop is CASSPRTSGGAAQYF. For the CDR3, the DNA is TGTGCCAGCAGCCCACGGACTAGCGGGGGGGCAGCGCAGTATTTT. The whole variable domain, remainder taken from reference TRBV7-9 and TRBJ2-3, is DTGVSQNPRHKITKRGQNVTFRCDPISEHNRLYWYRQTLGQGPEFLTYFQNEAQLEKSRLLSDRFSAERPKGSFSTLEIQRTEQGDSAMYLCASSPRTSGGAAQYFGPGTRLTVL.

This clonotype was observed a few times. The chain employs TRBV4-1 and TRBJ2-1; D gene uncertain. In germline, CDR1 is MGHRA, CDR2 YSYEKL. CDR3 length: 17 residues. With 0 bases removed from V and 4 bases from J, the gap between germline ends came to 16 bases. For the CDR3, the DNA is TGCGCCAGCAGCCAAGATCCTCACAGACGTCCTTACAATGAGCAGTTCTTC. It is translated as CASSQDPHRRPYNEQFF.

The chain combines TRBV5-8 with TRBJ2-3, with 12 bases that match TRBD1. CDR1 and CDR2 from the germline V gene are SGHTS and YDEGEE. V shed 4 bases and J 2 bases; nucleotides not matched to a gene: 8. This CDR3 has 17 residues. As DNA, the CDR3 is TGTGCCAGCAGCCCCGCCGGGACAGGGGGCCCCACAGATACGCAGTATTTT. Translated: CASSPAGTGGPTDTQYF.

The chain joins TRBV4-2 to TRBJ2-1, with 16 bases lining up with TRBD2. There are 18 residues in the CDR3. Germline V gene lookup returns CDR1 LGHNA and CDR2 YNFKEQ. The junction had 4 bases not matched to a gene; V was cut back by 1 base and J by 4 bases. CDR3 DNA: TGTGCCAGCAGCCAAGTGGGGACTAGCGGGGGGGTATACAATGAGCAGTTCTTC. Its translation: CASSQVGTSGGVYNEQFF.

This clonotype was counted a few times. The V call is TRBV28, the J call TRBJ1-2; 9 nucleotides line up with TRBD1. Germline CDR1 MDHEN, CDR2 SYDVKM. After removal of 7 bases from V and 4 bases from J, the junction contained 13 bases not matched to a gene. CDR3 length: 16 residues. The CDR3 sequence is CASTRTTGTGIYGYTF. The CDR3 DNA is TGTGCCAGCACCCGGACAACCGGGACAGGGATCTATGGCTACACCTTC.

This clonotype appeared a few times. The V gene is TRBV5-1, the J gene TRBJ1-1; no reliable D call. Trimming stripped 4 bases from V and 1 base from J, with 14 bases between. In germline, CDR1 is SGHRS, CDR2 YFSETQ. CDR3 length: 15 amino acids. CDR3 loop: CASSIGPRPNTEAFF. The CDR3 DNA reads TGCGCCAGCAGCATCGGCCCGCGGCCGAACACTGAAGCTTTCTTT.

This clonotype turned up a few times. V gene TRBV7-3 combines with J gene TRBJ2-1; 13 bases align to TRBD2. V was pared by 3 bases and J by 9 bases, with 2 bases of the junction left unmatched. The CDR3 is 14 amino acids. In germline, CDR1 is SGHTA, CDR2 FQGTGA. The CDR3 reads CASSFTSGGAEQFF. The CDR3 DNA sequence: TGTGCCAGCAGCTTTACTAGCGGGGGGGCTGAGCAGTTCTTC.

This clonotype appeared a few times. The genes are TRBV27 and TRBJ2-2; weak D call: TRBD1 (6 bases). V lost 4 bases and J 3 bases, leaving 12 bases between the germline ends. The CDR3 is 15 amino acids. CDR1 MNHEY and CDR2 SMNVEV come from the germline V gene (reference sequence). The CDR3 region has the DNA TGTGCCAGCAGTTCCGGGACAACCTACACCGGGGAGCTGTTTTTT. As protein: CASSSGTTYTGELFF.

This clonotype has ten or more counts. The chain's CDR3 is CASSLWGISYNEQFF. The CDR3 coding sequence is TGCGCCAGCAGCTTGTGGGGTATCTCCTACAATGAGCAGTTCTTC. This chain uses TRBV5-1 with TRBJ2-1; D ambiguous. This CDR3 is built from 15 residues. V dropped 1 base and J dropped 0 bases, with 8 bases sitting between them. CDR1 and CDR2 (germline): SGHRS, YFSETQ.

This clonotype was recorded a few times. J is TRBJ1-1 and V is TRBV4-1; TRBD1 aligns across 10 bases. J was trimmed by 0 bases and V by 4 bases; bases with no gene match: 5. This CDR3 contains 16 residues. Germline assignment: CDR1 MGHRA and CDR2 YSYEKL. The chain's CDR3 is CASSPGTGALNTEAFF. The DNA of the CDR3 is TGCGCCAGCAGCCCCGGGACAGGGGCGTTGAACACTGAAGCTTTCTTT.

This clonotype has only a few counts. V and J are TRBV9 and TRBJ2-6, with D possibly TRBD2 on 5 matching bases. Trimming took off 1 base at V and 3 bases at J, with 11 bases between the two ends. Germline CDR1 reads SGDLS; CDR2 reads YYNGEE. The CDR3 has 16 residues. CDR3 DNA: TGTGCCAGCAGCGTAAGCCGGGGTTTTGGGGCCAACGTCCTGACTTTC. This encodes CASSVSRGFGANVLTF.

This clonotype has a handful of counts. This chain joins TRBV7-2 and TRBJ2-7; D unresolved. This CDR3 is 15 amino acids long. CDR1 is SGHTA and CDR2 is FQGNSA in the germline V gene. Trimming cost V 4 bases and J 3 bases, with 16 bases left between them. Here the CDR3 reads CASSYWFSPNYEQYF. The CDR3 nucleotides read TGTGCCAGCAGCTATTGGTTTTCGCCGAACTACGAGCAGTACTTC.

The gene calls are TRBV7-9 and TRBJ2-6; D is undetermined. Trimming left V 11 bases short and J 2 bases short, with 7 bases between. Germline CDR1 SEHNR, CDR2 FQNEAQ (reference sequence). The CDR3 is made up of 12 amino acids. The CDR3, as DNA: TGTGCCGGCGGAACTGGGGCCAACGTCCTGACTTTC. Amino acids: CAGGTGANVLTF.

The table lists this clonotype with a few counts. The V and J genes are TRBV7-2 and TRBJ2-1, with TRBD1 matching 12 bases. Trimming took 5 bases from V and 8 from J; bases not matched to a gene: 4. The germline CDR1 and CDR2 sequences are SGHTA and FQGNSA. This CDR3 is 14 amino acids long. The chain's CDR3 is CASSGTGGRDEQFF. CDR3 DNA sequence: TGTGCCAGCAGCGGGACAGGGGGCAGGGATGAGCAGTTCTTC.

In its sample, this clonotype was seen many times. The chain couples TRBV12-3 or TRBV12-4 to TRBJ2-1; D possibly corresponds to TRBD2 (5 bases). There are 14 residues in the CDR3. V was cut by 3 bases and J by 8 bases, with 14 bases left in between. CDR3: CASSFPGEKDEQFF. The CDR3 coding sequence is TGTGCCAGCAGTTTTCCCGGGGAAAAGGATGAGCAGTTCTTC.

In this sample, this clonotype turned up once. CDR3 protein: CASSFRDRRRSNQPQHF. The CDR3 DNA reads TGTGCCAGCAGTTTTCGGGACAGACGAAGGAGCAATCAGCCCCAGCATTTT. The V call is TRBV28, the J call TRBJ1-5; 7 positions agree with TRBD1. From germline, CDR1 is MDHEN and CDR2 SYDVKM. V trimming: 3 bases; J trimming: 1 base; junction bases outside the gene matches: 9. This CDR3 spans 17 amino acids.

Only a few counts were recorded for this clonotype. This chain joins TRBV5-6 and TRBJ1-3; 7 nucleotides match TRBD1. The V gene end was trimmed by 4 bases and the J gene end by 0 bases; junction bases not matched to a gene: 10. This CDR3 spans 17 amino acids. Germline CDR1 SGHDT, CDR2 YYEEEE. CDR3 sequence (DNA): TGTGCCAGCAGCCGCCAACTACAGGGGATCTCTGGAAACACCATATATTTT. This codes for CASSRQLQGISGNTIYF.